A selection of T cell receptor beta chains follows, all from one sample in a study of T cell responses to AZD1222 COVID-19 vaccine. Repertoires were generated with immunoSEQ multiplex PCR, while TCRdb's copy carries only in-frame clones and drops some. The sample holds roughly 140,000 clones, less than 95% seen once. The sequencing used peripheral blood, collected on day 0 of AZD1222 vaccination. The receptor source for this set is an adult in good health. Both conserved end residues are part of each CDR3. Each record gives: V gene, clone size, D gene, J gene, CDR3 DNA, CDR3 protein. A D gene is named only where the DNA matches it firmly. Some rows mark clone size as missing; the rest say once, few, many or name a class of expanded clone.

TRBV6-5,.,.,TRBJ1-6,TGTGCCAGCAGCTCCTGGGGAGTCCACTTT,CASSSWGVHF
TRBV7-2,.,.,TRBJ1-6,TGTGCCAGCAGCTTAGAGGGCAGTTATTCACCCCTCCACTTT,CASSLEGSYSPLHF
TRBV19,.,.,TRBJ1-1,TGTGCCAGTAGTATAAACTTAGGGGTGGACGACATGAACACTGAAGCTTTCTTT,CASSINLGVDDMNTEAFF
TRBV4-2,.,TRBD1,TRBJ1-3,TGTGCCAGCAGCCAAGGTTCGACAGGGGGTCTGGACACCATATATTTT,CASSQGSTGGLDTIYF
TRBV5-4,.,TRBD2,TRBJ2-1,TGTGCCAGCAGCTTCACTAGCGGGAGGGCCAGTGAGCAGTTCTTC,CASSFTSGRASEQFF
TRBV2,.,TRBD1,TRBJ1-5,TGTGCCAGCAGCTTTGACAGGGGTCACCAGCATTTT,CASSFDRGHQHF
TRBV5-1,.,.,TRBJ1-6,TGCGCCAGCAGCTTGGACAGGCTATCCTATAATTCACCCCTCCACTTT,CASSLDRLSYNSPLHF
TRBV7-6,.,.,TRBJ2-1,TGTGCCAGCAGCTTAACGTGGGGCAGAGCGCACAATGAGCAGTTCTTC,CASSLTWGRAHNEQFF
TRBV5-8,.,.,TRBJ1-2,TGTGCCAGCAGCCCCACGGGTGGCTACACCTTC,CASSPTGGYTF
TRBV9,.,TRBD2,TRBJ2-2,TGTGCCAGCAGCGGCGGGGGAGGTAAAACCGGGGAGCTGTTTTTT,CASSGGGGKTGELFF
TRBV7-6,.,TRBD2,TRBJ2-1,TGTGCCAGCAGCTTAGTGCTTGCGGGGGGGCGGAGCTCCTACAATGAGCAGTTCTTC,CASSLVLAGGRSSYNEQFF
TRBV14,.,TRBD2,TRBJ2-1,TGTGCCAGCAGCCAAGAGGGTCTAGCGGGAGCCTACAATGAGCAGTTCTTC,CASSQEGLAGAYNEQFF
TRBV27,.,TRBD2,TRBJ2-3,TGTGCCAGCAGTTTCCCCATCGAGCGGGGGGCTACGTCCACAGATACGCAGTATTTT,CASSFPIERGATSTDTQYF
TRBV5-4,.,.,TRBJ2-3,TGTGCCAGCAGCTTAGGGGGAGCTAGCACAGATACGCAGTATTTT,CASSLGGASTDTQYF
TRBV27,.,TRBD1,TRBJ1-4,TGTGCCAGCAGTTTAGGAGGCTCAGGGGGCATTCCTACTAATGAAAAACTGTTTTTT,CASSLGGSGGIPTNEKLFF
TRBV10-3,once,.,TRBJ1-1,TGTGCCATCAGGGACACAGGAGTCGAGACTGAAGCTTTCTTT,CAIRDTGVETEAFF
TRBV30,.,TRBD2,TRBJ2-1,TGTGCCTGGAGGGGACTAGCGGGAGCTGAGCAGTTCTTC,CAWRGLAGAEQFF
TRBV7-9,.,.,TRBJ1-4,TGTGCCAGCACCCTCGGCAGGGGACCAACTAATGAAAAACTGTTTTTT,CASTLGRGPTNEKLFF
TRBV19,.,.,TRBJ2-2,TGTGCCAGTAGTATATCTGAGAACACCGGGGAGCTGTTTTTT,CASSISENTGELFF
TRBV7-3,.,.,TRBJ2-2,TGTGCCAGCAGCCCGAAGACAGGGTACCTAGCAGGGGGGACCGGGGAGCTGTTTTTT,CASSPKTGYLAGGTGELFF
TRBV19,.,.,TRBJ1-2,TGTGCCAGCGAGCGGGGCCAGTGGGGCTACACCTTC,CASERGQWGYTF
TRBV4-1,.,.,TRBJ1-2,TGCGCCAGCAGCCAAGCTTCGACAGCAAGCTATGGCTACACCTTC,CASSQASTASYGYTF
TRBV3-1/TRBV3-2,.,TRBD1,TRBJ1-1,TGTGCCAGCAGCCAAGATCCGCAGCAGACAGGGTACACTGAAGCTTTCTTT,CASSQDPQQTGYTEAFF
TRBV18,.,.,TRBJ2-5,TGTGCCAGCTCACCGGGGGTCCGGGAGACCCAGTACTTC,CASSPGVRETQYF
TRBV2,.,TRBD1,TRBJ1-5,TGTGCCAGCGCCCAAGCAGGGGGCGTTCAGCCCCAGCATTTT,CASAQAGGVQPQHF
TRBV11-2,.,.,TRBJ1-2,TGTGCCAGCAGCTTATCAGGGGATGGCTACACCTTC,CASSLSGDGYTF
TRBV28,.,TRBD1,TRBJ1-5,TGTGCCAGCAGTTCAGGACAGGGGGTTCAGCCCCAGCATTTT,CASSSGQGVQPQHF
TRBV6-2/TRBV6-3,.,.,TRBJ1-2,TGTGCCAGCAGTTACAGGACGGTACCATATGGCTACACCTTC,CASSYRTVPYGYTF
TRBV12-5,.,.,TRBJ1-1,TGTGCTAGTGGTTTGGTCCCGGGTGGAGAAGCTTTCTTT,CASGLVPGGEAFF